Listed below are T cell receptor beta chains from one sample, sequenced in a study of control samples from healthy donors and cancer patients. Sequenced by immunoSEQ multiplex PCR; TCRdb stores in-frame clones only, minus some. This sample has 90,000 to 100,000 clones, with 65% to 85% found just once. Sequenced material: PBMCs. The source of these receptors is a man aged 65-85 years with lung cancer. Each CDR3 is given with its conserved first and last residue. A D gene is named only where the DNA matches it firmly. The size entry is marked missing in some rows and otherwise reads once, few, many or a size class.

V: TRBV9; size: NA; length: 15; J: TRBJ1-1; D: NA; DNA: TGTGCCAGCAGCGTAGCCAGTCAGAAGAACACTGAAGCTTTCTTT; CDR3: CASSVASQKNTEAFF
V: TRBV19; size: NA; length: 13; J: TRBJ1-5; D: NA; DNA: TGTGCCAGCAGTGGTAACTTCAATCAGCCCCAGCATTTT; CDR3: CASSGNFNQPQHF
V: TRBV7-9; size: NA; length: 14; J: TRBJ1-2; D: TRBD1; DNA: TGTGCCAGCAGCTTAGTTCAGGGGGCGCGTGGCTACACCTTC; CDR3: CASSLVQGARGYTF
V: TRBV7-9; size: NA; length: 19; J: TRBJ2-3; D: TRBD2; DNA: TGTGCCAGCAGCTTAGGGACTAGCGGGGGAGCTTCCTTCACAGATACGCAGTATTTT; CDR3: CASSLGTSGGASFTDTQYF
V: TRBV19; size: NA; length: 14; J: TRBJ2-1; D: NA; DNA: TGTGCCAGTAGTATAGGTTGGTCCTACAATGAGCAGTTCTTC; CDR3: CASSIGWSYNEQFF
V: TRBV28; size: NA; length: 15; J: TRBJ1-5; D: NA; DNA: TGTGCCAGCAGTTTTAGCGGTGGAAATAATCAGCCCCAGCATTTT; CDR3: CASSFSGGNNQPQHF
V: TRBV6-5; size: NA; length: 15; J: TRBJ1-1; D: NA; DNA: TGTGCCAGCAGTTACTCGAGCGTGCGGGTGACTGAAGCTTTCTTT; CDR3: CASSYSSVRVTEAFF
V: TRBV7-2; size: NA; length: 16; J: TRBJ2-3; D: TRBD2; DNA: TGTGCCAGCAGCTCAGACCTAGCGGGGGGGCGAGATACGCAGTATTTT; CDR3: CASSSDLAGGRDTQYF
V: TRBV27; size: NA; length: 15; J: TRBJ1-1; D: NA; DNA: TGTGCCAGCAGTCGAGTGGGGACTCAAGGGACTGAAGCTTTCTTT; CDR3: CASSRVGTQGTEAFF
V: TRBV28; size: once; length: 16; J: TRBJ1-1; D: TRBD1; DNA: TGTGCCAGCAGTTTATTTGGCGGGACAGGGGGGACTGAAGCTTTCTTT; CDR3: CASSLFGGTGGTEAFF